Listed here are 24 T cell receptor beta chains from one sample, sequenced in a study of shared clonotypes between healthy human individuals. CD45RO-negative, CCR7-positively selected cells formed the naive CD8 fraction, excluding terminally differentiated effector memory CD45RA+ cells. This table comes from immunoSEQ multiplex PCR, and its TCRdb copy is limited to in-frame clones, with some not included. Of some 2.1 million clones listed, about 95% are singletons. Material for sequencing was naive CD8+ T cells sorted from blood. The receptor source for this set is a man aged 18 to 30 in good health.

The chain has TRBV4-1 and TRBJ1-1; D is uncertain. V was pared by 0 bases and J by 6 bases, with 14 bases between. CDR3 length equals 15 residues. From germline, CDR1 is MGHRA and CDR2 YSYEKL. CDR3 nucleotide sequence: TGCGCCAGCAGCCAAGATACCCCAAACAGTGCTGAAGCTTTCTTT. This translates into CASSQDTPNSAEAFF.

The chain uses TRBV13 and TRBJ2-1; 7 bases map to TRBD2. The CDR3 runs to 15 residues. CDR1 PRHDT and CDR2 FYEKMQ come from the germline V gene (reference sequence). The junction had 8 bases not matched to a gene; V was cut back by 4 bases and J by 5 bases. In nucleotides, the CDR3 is TGTGCCAGCAGCTCCCGGGACTACGGAGACAATGAGCAGTTCTTC. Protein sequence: CASSSRDYGDNEQFF.

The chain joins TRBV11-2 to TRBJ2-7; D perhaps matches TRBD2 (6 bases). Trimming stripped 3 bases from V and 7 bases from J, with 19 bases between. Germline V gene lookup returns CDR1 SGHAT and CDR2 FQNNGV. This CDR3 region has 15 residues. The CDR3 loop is CASSFARDSFWEQYF. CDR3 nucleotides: TGTGCCAGCAGCTTCGCGCGGGACTCGTTCTGGGAGCAGTACTTC.

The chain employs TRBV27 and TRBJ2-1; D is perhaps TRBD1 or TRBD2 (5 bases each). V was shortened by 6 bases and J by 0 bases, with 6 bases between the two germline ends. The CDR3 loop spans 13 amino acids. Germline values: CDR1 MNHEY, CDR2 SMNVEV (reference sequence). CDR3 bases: TGTGCCAGCAGCGGGGCCTCCTACAATGAGCAGTTCTTC. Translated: CASSGASYNEQFF.

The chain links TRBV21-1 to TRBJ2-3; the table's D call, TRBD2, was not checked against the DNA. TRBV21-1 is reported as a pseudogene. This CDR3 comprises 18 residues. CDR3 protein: CASSSRLAGDKSTDTQYF. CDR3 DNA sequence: TGTGCCAGCAGCTCCCGACTAGCGGGGGACAAAAGCACAGATACGCAGTATTTT.

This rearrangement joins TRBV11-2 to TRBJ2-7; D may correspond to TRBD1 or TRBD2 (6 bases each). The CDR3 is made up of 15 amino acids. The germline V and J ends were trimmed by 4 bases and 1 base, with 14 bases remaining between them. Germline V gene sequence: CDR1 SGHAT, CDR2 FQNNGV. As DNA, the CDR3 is TGTGCCAGCAGCTCGGAGGGGGGTTGGTCCTACGAGCAGTACTTC. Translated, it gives CASSSEGGWSYEQYF.

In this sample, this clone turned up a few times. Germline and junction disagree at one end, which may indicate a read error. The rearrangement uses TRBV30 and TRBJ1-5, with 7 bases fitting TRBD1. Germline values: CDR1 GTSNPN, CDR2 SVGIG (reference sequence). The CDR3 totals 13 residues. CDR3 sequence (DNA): TGTGCCTGGACCCGGGACAGTGGGCAGCCCCGGCATTTT. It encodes CAWTRDSGQPRHF.

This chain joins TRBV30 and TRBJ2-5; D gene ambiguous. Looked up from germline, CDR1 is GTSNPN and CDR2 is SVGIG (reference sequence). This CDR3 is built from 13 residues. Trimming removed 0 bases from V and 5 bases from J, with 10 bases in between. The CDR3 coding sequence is TGTGCCTGGAGTGTAAATCATGGGGAGACCCAGTACTTC. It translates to CAWSVNHGETQYF.

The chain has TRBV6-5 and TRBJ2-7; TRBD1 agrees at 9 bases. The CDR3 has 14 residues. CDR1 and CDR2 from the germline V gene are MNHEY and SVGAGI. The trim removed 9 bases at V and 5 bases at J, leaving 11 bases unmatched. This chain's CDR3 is CASRPTGGLDEQYF. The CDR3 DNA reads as TGTGCCAGTCGCCCGACAGGGGGTCTCGACGAGCAGTACTTC.

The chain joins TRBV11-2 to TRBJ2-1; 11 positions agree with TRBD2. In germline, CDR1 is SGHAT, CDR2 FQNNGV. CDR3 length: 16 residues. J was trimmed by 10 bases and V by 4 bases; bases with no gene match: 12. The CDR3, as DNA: TGTGCCAGCAGCTCCCCCGGGACTAGCGGACTCAGGGAGCAGTTCTTC. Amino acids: CASSSPGTSGLREQFF.

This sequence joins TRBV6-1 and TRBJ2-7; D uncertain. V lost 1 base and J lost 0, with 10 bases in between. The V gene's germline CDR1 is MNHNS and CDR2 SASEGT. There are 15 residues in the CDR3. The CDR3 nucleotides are TGTGCCAGCAGTGAAGGTCCCGGGCTCTCCTACGAGCAGTACTTC. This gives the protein CASSEGPGLSYEQYF.

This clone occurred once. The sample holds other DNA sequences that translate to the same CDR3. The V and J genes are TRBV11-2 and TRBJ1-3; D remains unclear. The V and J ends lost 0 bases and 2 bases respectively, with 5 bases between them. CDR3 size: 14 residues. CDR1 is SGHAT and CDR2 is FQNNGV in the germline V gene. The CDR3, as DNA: TGTGCCAGCAGCTTAGATGGGACTGGAAACACCATATATTTT. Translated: CASSLDGTGNTIYF.

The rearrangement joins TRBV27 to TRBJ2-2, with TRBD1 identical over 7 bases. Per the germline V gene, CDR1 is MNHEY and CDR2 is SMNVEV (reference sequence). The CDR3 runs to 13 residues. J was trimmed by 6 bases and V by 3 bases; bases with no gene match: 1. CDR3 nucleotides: TGTGCCAGCAGTTTCCAGGGGGCCGGGGAGCTGTTTTTT. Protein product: CASSFQGAGELFF.

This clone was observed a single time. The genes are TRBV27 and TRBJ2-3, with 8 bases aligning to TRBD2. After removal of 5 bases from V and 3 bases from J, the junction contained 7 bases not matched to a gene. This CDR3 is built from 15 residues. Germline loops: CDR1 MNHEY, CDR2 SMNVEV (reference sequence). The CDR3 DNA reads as TGTGCCAGCAGTCCAGGGGTAGCGGGAACAGATACGCAGTATTTT. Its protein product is CASSPGVAGTDTQYF.

CDR3 DNA sequence: TGCGCCAGCAGCCTAGAAGCGGGGTCCGCCTCCTACGAGCAGTACTTC. Residues: CASSLEAGSASYEQYF. This chain uses TRBV4-1 with TRBJ2-7; TRBD2 agrees at 7 bases. Per germline, CDR1 MGHRA and CDR2 YSYEKL. J gave up 0 bases and V 4 bases, and 9 bases lay outside the gene matches. The CDR3 is 16 residues long.

The CDR3 protein is CASSLGQGRAEAFF. The CDR3 DNA reads TGTGCCAGTAGTTTGGGACAGGGAAGGGCTGAAGCTTTCTTT. The rearrangement joins TRBV19 to TRBJ1-1, with TRBD1 matching 9 bases. The germline gives CDR1 LNHDA, CDR2 SQIVND (reference sequence). The length of the CDR3 is 14 residues. The V segment lost 5 bases and the J segment 6 bases; nucleotides outside the gene matches: 7.

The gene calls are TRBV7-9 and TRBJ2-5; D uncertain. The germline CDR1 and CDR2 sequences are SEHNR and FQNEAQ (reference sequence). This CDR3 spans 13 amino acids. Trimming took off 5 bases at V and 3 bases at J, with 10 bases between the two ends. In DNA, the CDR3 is TGTGCCAGCAGCCCCCCCCTCGAAGAGACCCAGTACTTC. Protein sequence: CASSPPLEETQYF.

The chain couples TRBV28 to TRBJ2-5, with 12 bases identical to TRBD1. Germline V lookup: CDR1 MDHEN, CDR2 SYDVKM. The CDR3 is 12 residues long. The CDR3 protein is CATGTGGFPQYF. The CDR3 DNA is TGTGCTACCGGGACAGGGGGCTTTCCCCAGTACTTC.

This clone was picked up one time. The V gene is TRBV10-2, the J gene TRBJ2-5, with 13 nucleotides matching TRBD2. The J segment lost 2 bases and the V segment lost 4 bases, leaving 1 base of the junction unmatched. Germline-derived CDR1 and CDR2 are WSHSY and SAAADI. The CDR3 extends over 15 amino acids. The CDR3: CASSGLAGGQETQYF. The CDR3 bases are TGCGCCAGCAGTGGACTAGCGGGGGGACAAGAGACCCAGTACTTC.

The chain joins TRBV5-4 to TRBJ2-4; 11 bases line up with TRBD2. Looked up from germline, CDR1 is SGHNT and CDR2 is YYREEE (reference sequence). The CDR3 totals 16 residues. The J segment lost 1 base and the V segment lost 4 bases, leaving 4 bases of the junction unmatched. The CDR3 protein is CASSPRTSGAKNIQYF. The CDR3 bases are TGTGCCAGCAGCCCACGGACTAGCGGGGCCAAAAACATTCAGTACTTC.

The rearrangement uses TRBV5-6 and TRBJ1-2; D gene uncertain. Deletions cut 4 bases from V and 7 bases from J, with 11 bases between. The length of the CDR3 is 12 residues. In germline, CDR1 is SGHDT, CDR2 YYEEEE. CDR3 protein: CASSGPLGGYTF. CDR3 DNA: TGTGCCAGCAGCGGACCACTTGGTGGCTACACCTTC.

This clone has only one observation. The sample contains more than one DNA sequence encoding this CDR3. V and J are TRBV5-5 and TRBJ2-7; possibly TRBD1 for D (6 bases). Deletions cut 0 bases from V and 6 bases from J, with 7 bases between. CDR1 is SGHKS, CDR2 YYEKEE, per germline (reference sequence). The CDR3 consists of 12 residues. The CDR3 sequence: CASSLDRVEQYF. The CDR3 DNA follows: TGTGCCAGCAGCTTGGACAGGGTCGAGCAGTACTTC.

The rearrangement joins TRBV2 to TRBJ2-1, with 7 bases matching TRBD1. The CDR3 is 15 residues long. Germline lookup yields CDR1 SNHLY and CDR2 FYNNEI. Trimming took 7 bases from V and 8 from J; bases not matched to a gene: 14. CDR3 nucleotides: TGTGCCAGCAATACCGGACAGGAGACATTTCATGAGCAGTTCTTC. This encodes CASNTGQETFHEQFF. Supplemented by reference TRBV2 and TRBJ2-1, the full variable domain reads EPEVTQTPSHQVTQMGQEVILRCVPISNHLYFYWYRQILGQKVEFLVSFYNNEISEKSEIFDDQFSVERPDGSNFTLKIRSTKLEDSAMYFCASNTGQETFHEQFFGPGTRLTVL.

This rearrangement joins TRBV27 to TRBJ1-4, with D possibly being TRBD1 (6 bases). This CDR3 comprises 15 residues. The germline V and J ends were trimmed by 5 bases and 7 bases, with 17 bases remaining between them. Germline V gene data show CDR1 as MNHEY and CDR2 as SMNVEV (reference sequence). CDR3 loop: CASSPDSRGGEKLFF. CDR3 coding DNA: TGTGCCAGCAGTCCGGACAGTCGCGGAGGTGAAAAACTGTTTTTT. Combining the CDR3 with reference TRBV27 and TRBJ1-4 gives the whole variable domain EAQVTQNPRYLITVTGKKLTVTCSQNMNHEYMSWYRQDPGLGLRQIYYSMNVEVTDKGDVPEGYKVSRKEKRNFPLILESPSPNQTSLYFCASSPDSRGGEKLFFGSGTQLSVL.